This T cell receptor beta chain appears in the sequencing data of a study of blood T cell repertoires in COVID-19. Study overall: Both acute and convalescent COVID-19 samples were obtained from the United States, Italy and Spain.

Those enrolled in Seattle joined during active infection and were followed longitudinally afterward. The method was immunoSEQ multiplex PCR; TCRdb's version includes in-frame clones alone and lacks a portion of them. The sample holds about 250,000 clones, approximately 90% seen once. The germline gives CDR1 LNHDA, CDR2 SQIVND (reference sequence). V dropped 5 bases and J dropped 5; count of bases not matched to a gene: 13. The CDR3 sequence is 16 residues long. Sequenced input: peripheral blood. V usage is TRBV19 and J usage is TRBJ2-3; 7 bases map to TRBD1. The clonotype comes from a woman aged 25 to 39 with COVID-19, enrolled during active disease. The CDR3 nucleotides read TGTGCCAGTAGTCAGGGGGACGGGATCTTGGGAGATACGCAGTATTTT. Translation: CASSQGDGILGDTQYF.